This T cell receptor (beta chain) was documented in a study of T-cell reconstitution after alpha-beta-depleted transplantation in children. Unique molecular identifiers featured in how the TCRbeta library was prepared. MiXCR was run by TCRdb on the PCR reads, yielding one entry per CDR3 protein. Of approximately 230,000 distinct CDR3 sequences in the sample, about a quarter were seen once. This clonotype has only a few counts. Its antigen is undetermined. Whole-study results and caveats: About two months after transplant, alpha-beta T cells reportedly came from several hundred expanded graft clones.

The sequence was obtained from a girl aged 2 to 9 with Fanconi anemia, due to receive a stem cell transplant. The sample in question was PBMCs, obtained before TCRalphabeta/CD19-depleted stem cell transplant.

The CDR3 DNA sequence: TGCAGTGCTAGAACGGGCCACTCCTACGAGCAGTACTTC. Protein product: CSARTGHSYEQYF. The rearrangement uses TRBV20-1 and TRBJ2-7; D gene ambiguous. This CDR3 spans 13 amino acids. Trimming cost V 2 bases and J 0 bases, with 8 bases left between them. The V gene's germline CDR1 is DFQATT and CDR2 SNEGSKA (reference sequence).